Only a few counts were recorded for the clone carrying this TCR beta chain. The entry originates in a study of blood T cells in healthy people across ages. It was with a sample-barcoded 5' primer and a J-beta primer mix that a second PCR of about 7 to 12 cycles was run. Each sample provided no less than 2.5 million CDR3-containing paired-end reads. MiXCR, applied by TCRdb to the 5' RACE reads, yields one record per CDR3 protein. Of some 860,000 distinct CDR3 sequences in the sample, about 56% were seen once. The CDR3 extends over 15 amino acids. The V end lost 3 bases, the J end lost 0 bases, and 10 bases lay between the germline ends. Germline assignment: CDR1 SGHTA and CDR2 FQGNSA.

The source is a middle-aged man in good health. The sequenced material came from blood. This rearrangement joins TRBV7-2 to TRBJ2-3, with D possibly being TRBD1 or TRBD2 (5 bases each). As DNA, the CDR3 is TGTGCCAGCAGCTTTGCAGGGACCAGCACAGATACGCAGTATTTT. It encodes CASSFAGTSTDTQYF.